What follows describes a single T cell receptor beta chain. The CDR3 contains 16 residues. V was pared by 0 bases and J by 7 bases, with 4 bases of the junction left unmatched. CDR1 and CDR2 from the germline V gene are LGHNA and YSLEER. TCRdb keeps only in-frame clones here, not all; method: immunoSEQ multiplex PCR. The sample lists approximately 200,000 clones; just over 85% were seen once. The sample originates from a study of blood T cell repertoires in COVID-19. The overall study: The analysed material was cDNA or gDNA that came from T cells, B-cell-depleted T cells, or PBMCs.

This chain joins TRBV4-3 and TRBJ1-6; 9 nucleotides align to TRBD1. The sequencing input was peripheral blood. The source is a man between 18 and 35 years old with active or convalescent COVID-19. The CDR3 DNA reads TGCGCCAGCAGCCAAGATGGGACAGGGAGCAATTCACCCCTCCACTTT. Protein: CASSQDGTGSNSPLHF.